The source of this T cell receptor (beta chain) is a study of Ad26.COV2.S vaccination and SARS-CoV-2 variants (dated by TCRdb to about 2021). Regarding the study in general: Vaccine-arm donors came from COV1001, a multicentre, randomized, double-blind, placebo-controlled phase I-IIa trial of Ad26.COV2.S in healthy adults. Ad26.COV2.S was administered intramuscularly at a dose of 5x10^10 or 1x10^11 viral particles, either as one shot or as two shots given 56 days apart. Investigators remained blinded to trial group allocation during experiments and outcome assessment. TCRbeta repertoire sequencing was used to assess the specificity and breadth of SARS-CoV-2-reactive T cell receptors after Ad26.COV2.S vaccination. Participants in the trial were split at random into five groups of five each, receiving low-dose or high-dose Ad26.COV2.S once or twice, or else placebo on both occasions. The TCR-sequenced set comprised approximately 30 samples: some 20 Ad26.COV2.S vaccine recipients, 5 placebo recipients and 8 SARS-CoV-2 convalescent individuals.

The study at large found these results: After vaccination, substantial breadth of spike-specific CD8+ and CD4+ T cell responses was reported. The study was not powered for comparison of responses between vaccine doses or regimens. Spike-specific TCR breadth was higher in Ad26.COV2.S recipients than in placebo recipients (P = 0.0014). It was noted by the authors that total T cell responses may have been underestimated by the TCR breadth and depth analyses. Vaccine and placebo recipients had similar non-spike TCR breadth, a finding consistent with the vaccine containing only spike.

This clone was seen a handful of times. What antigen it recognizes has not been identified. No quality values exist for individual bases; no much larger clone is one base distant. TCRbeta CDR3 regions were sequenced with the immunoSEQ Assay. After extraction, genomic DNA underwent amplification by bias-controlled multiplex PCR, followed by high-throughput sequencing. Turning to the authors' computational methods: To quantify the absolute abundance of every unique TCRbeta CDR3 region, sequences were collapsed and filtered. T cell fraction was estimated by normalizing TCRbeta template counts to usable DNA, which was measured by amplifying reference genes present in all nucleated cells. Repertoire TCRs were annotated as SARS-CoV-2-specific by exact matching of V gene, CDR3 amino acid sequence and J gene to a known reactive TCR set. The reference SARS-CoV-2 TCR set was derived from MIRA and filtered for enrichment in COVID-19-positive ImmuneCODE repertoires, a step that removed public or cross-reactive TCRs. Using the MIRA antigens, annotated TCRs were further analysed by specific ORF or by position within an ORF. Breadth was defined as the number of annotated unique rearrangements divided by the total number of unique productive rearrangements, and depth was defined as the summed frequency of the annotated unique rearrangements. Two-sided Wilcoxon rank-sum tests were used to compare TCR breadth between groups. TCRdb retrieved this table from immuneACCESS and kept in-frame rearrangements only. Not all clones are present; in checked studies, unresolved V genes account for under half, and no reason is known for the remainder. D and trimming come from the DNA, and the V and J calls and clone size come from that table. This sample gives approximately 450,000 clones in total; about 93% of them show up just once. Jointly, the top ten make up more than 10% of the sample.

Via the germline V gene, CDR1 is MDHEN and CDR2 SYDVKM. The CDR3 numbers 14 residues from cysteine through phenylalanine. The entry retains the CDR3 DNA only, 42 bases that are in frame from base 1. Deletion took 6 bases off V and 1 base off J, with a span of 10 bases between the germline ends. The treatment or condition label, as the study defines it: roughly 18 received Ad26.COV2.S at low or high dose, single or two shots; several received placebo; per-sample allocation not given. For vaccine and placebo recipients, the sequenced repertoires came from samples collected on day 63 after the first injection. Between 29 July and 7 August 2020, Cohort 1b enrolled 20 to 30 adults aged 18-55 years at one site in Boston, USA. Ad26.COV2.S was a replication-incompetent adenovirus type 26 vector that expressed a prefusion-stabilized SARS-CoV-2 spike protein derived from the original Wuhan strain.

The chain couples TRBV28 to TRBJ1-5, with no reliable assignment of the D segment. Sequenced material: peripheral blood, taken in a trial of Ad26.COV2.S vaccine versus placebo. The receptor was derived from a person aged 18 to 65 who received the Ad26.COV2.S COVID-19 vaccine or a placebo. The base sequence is TGTGCCAGCAGGGGGTCGGGGAGCAATCAGCCCCAGCATTTT. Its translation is CASRGSGSNQPQHF.